The text below deals with one T cell receptor beta chain. Its antigen is currently unknown. The source of the sample is a study of T cell responses to AZD1222 COVID-19 vaccine. Looking at the study overall: Investigators merged groups given second doses at roughly 4 or roughly 12 weeks.

V lost 3 bases and J lost 9, with 15 bases in between. This CDR3 is built from 13 residues. Per germline, CDR1 DFQATT and CDR2 SNEGSKA (reference sequence). Study-level findings and limits: Seropositive status at baseline applied to only six AZD1222 recipients. Clonal diversity was possibly underestimated, and the donors were mostly white British, with more females. The peak T cell response came first, and repertoires were sampled only after it.

Method: immunoSEQ multiplex PCR; TCRdb's copy keeps in-frame clones and lacks some. The data show about 120,000 clones, roughly 88% seen once. The specimen was peripheral blood, collected on day 0 of AZD1222 vaccination. The chain couples TRBV20-1 to TRBJ1-5; D is undetermined. The sequence was collected from an adult in good health. The CDR3 protein is CSASSQQRGPQHF. CDR3 coding DNA: TGCAGTGCTAGTTCCCAGCAACGTGGGCCCCAGCATTTT.